The present T cell receptor beta chain was sequenced within a study of early T cells in non-severe SARS-CoV-2 infection. About the study: Chains stayed unpaired after sequencing of bulk RNA from unsorted whole blood.

Unique molecular identifier tags were affixed to discrete cDNA molecules. MiXCR was run by TCRdb on the 5' RACE reads, yielding one entry per CDR3 protein. The repertoire holds about 81,000 distinct CDR3 sequences, with around 5.6% as singletons. Many counts were recorded for this clonotype. Its antigen is as yet unknown. Points from the study as a whole: Matching against VDJdb likely underestimated virus-specific expansions, favoring anti-spike CD8.

The CDR3 covers 14 residues. V was cut by 4 bases and J by 1 base, with 11 bases left in between. Germline V CDR1 and CDR2: SGHDN, FVKESK. This chain connects TRBV14 to TRBJ2-7; TRBD1 might be the D (5 bases). The sample was whole blood. The TCR was taken from an adult who was a healthcare worker with PCR-confirmed SARS-CoV-2 infection or an uninfected control (not recorded which). The CDR3 DNA reads as TGTGCCAGCAGCCTCGGACATTTGTCCTACGAGCAGTACTTC. It yields the protein CASSLGHLSYEQYF.